A single sample gave rise to the 6 T cell receptor beta chains below, sequenced in a study of cytomegalovirus exposure and HLA in healthy donors. In the PCR, 60 Vbeta and 13 Jbeta primers were used. TCRdb's copy holds only in-frame clones and misses some; the assay was immunoSEQ multiplex PCR. The table includes some 130,000 clones, roughly 85% detected once. Sequencing was carried out using PBMCs. These receptors were obtained from a woman aged 30 to 39 in good health and CMV-seropositive.

The sample holds one count of this clone. V is TRBV6-5 and J is TRBJ1-1; the D gene is possibly TRBD1 (5 bases). Germline CDR1 MNHEY, CDR2 SVGAGI. The CDR3 consists of 13 residues. The V end lost 8 bases, the J end lost 4 bases, and 14 bases lay between the germline ends. CDR3 residues: CASLGGISTEAFF. The CDR3 DNA reads as TGTGCCAGCCTGGGGGGGATCTCCACTGAAGCTTTCTTT.

The chain joins TRBV2 to TRBJ1-1, with a tentative D call TRBD1 (5 bases). Trimming stripped 6 bases from V and 0 bases from J, with 14 bases between. The CDR3 length is 15 residues. Germline V gene sequence: CDR1 SNHLY, CDR2 FYNNEI. The CDR3 bases are TGTGCCAGCAGCGCCCAGGGCACCCTGAACACTGAAGCTTTCTTT. It translates to CASSAQGTLNTEAFF.

This sequence joins TRBV6-1 and TRBJ2-7; TRBD1 aligns across 8 bases. J lost 2 bases, V lost 5 bases, and 8 bases had no gene match. The CDR3 has 15 amino acids. From germline, CDR1 is MNHNS and CDR2 SASEGT. The CDR3 DNA sequence: TGTGCCAGCAGTCTGACAGGGGAACCCCCCTACGAGCAGTACTTC. This encodes CASSLTGEPPYEQYF.

The chain is built from TRBV11-2 and TRBJ2-5; D unresolved. Trimming removed 5 bases at V and 13 bases at J, with 20 bases between. The CDR3 loop spans 13 amino acids. Germline CDR1 is SGHAT and CDR2 is FQNNGV. In DNA form, the CDR3 reads TGTGCCAGCAGCCCCTACCTGAGGTGGCCTGCGTACTTC. It encodes CASSPYLRWPAYF.

CDR3 sequence reads: CASRPLSTDTQYF. The CDR3 region has the DNA TGTGCCAGCAGGCCACTGAGCACAGATACGCAGTATTTT. The chain is built from TRBV6-5 and TRBJ2-3; no clear D. There are 13 residues in the CDR3. Germline CDR1 is MNHEY and CDR2 is SVGAGI. Trimming cost V 6 bases and J 0 bases, with 7 bases left between them.

The CDR3 region is CASSSALGAGVYNEQFF. The CDR3 bases are TGTGCCAGCAGCTCCGCCCTTGGAGCGGGGGTGTACAATGAGCAGTTCTTC. The chain links TRBV9 to TRBJ2-1; 8 nucleotides align to TRBD2. The CDR3 is made up of 17 amino acids. Germline values: CDR1 SGDLS, CDR2 YYNGEE. Trimming took 4 bases from V and 4 from J; bases not matched to a gene: 13.